A single sample is the source of the 25 T cell receptor beta chains below, sequenced in a study of beta chain features in type 1 diabetes (dated by TCRdb to between 2018 and 2020). Results the study describes overall, beyond this receptor: Type 1 diabetes patients showed a moderate but significant shortening of TCRB CDR3 length in all four CD4+ subsets.

Library method: the immunoSEQ multiplex PCR assay. The entire amount of isolated RNA was reverse transcribed using the High Capacity cDNA Reverse Transcription Kit, so the sequenced TCRB transcripts were expressed ones. In its TCRdb copy, this immuneACCESS table keeps in-frame sequences only and misses some clones. Where compared with another copy, unresolved V genes explain less than half of these, and the others have no known cause. The sample data list hundreds of thousands of clones, and roughly 13% of these were observed just once. Roughly 0.04% of the sample rests with the top ten. For these receptors, no antigen is known. The sample comprised naive CD4+ T cells from blood. In light of the paper, this sample's cell subset or site label describes: true naive CD4+ T cells. All receptors derive from a man aged 18-30 years with type 1 diabetes.

Points on this clone: Other DNA sequences from this sample encode an identical CDR3 as well. The V call is TRBV7-2, the J call TRBJ2-3, with 9 bases identical to TRBD2. V lost 1 base and J lost 1; bases outside the gene matches: 0. The length of the CDR3 is 15 residues. Germline loops: CDR1 SGHTA, CDR2 FQGNSA. The CDR3 spells CASSLGGRGTDTQYF. DNA of the CDR3: TGTGCCAGCAGCTTAGGCGGGAGGGGCACAGATACGCAGTATTTT.

The chain joins TRBV19 to TRBJ1-5; 8 positions match TRBD1. The CDR3 has 15 residues. Germline V gene lookup returns CDR1 LNHDA and CDR2 SQIVND (reference sequence). J lost 2 bases, V lost 7 bases, and 7 bases had no gene match. The CDR3 here is CASILTGDRNQPQHF. CDR3 nucleotide sequence: TGTGCCAGTATCTTGACAGGGGACCGCAATCAGCCCCAGCATTTT.

The chain couples TRBV2 to TRBJ1-3, with D tentatively TRBD1 (5 bases). The length of the CDR3 is 17 residues. The germline CDR1 and CDR2 sequences are SNHLY and FYNNEI. V lost 5 bases to trimming and J lost 2 bases, with 19 bases between them. CDR3 bases: TGTGCCAGCAGTTGGATGCCCGGGACGGTCACTGGAAACACCATATATTTT. Its translation is CASSWMPGTVTGNTIYF.

This rearrangement joins TRBV5-4 to TRBJ1-1, with a possible D match to TRBD1 (5 bases). From germline, CDR1 is SGHNT and CDR2 YYREEE (reference sequence). The CDR3 is 13 amino acids. Deletions cut 4 bases from V and 4 bases from J, with 11 bases between. The CDR3 protein is CASSRSGFTEAFF. The CDR3 bases are TGTGCCAGCAGCCGTTCAGGGTTCACTGAAGCTTTCTTT. The full variable domain, rest sourced from reference TRBV5-4 and TRBJ1-1, is ETGVTQSPTHLIKTRGQQVTLRCSSQSGHNTVSWYQQALGQGPQFIFQYYREEENGRGNFPPRFSGLQFPNYSSELNVNALELDDSALYLCASSRSGFTEAFFGQGTRLTVV.

CDR3 residues: CSVVRGERGGYTF. CDR3 DNA sequence: TGCAGCGTTGTGAGGGGTGAGCGGGGTGGCTACACCTTC. The chain has TRBV29-1 and TRBJ1-2; D is possibly TRBD1 (5 bases). V lost 4 bases and J 7 bases, leaving 16 bases between the germline ends. Germline CDR1 SQVTM, CDR2 ANQGSEA. The CDR3 runs 13 residues.

This clone was detected a few times. The rearrangement links TRBV4-3 to TRBJ2-2; 7 bases align to TRBD1. This CDR3 comprises 15 residues. The ends lost 1 base at V and 7 bases at J; junction bases unmatched: 6. Germline CDR1 LGHNA, CDR2 YSLEER. This CDR3 reads CASSQARGLNGELFF. The CDR3 DNA follows: TGCGCCAGCAGCCAAGCAAGGGGGCTCAACGGGGAGCTGTTTTTT.

Only a few counts were recorded for this clone. The chain couples TRBV30 to TRBJ2-2; maybe TRBD1 (6 bases). Trimming cost V 3 bases and J 0 bases, with 11 bases left between them. Germline CDR1 GTSNPN, CDR2 SVGIG (reference sequence). The CDR3 has 15 residues. The CDR3 sequence: CAWRGRTANTGELFF. Written as DNA, the CDR3 is TGTGCCTGGAGAGGAAGGACAGCGAACACCGGGGAGCTGTTTTTT.

This clone was seen a handful of times. One end of the junction does not line up with germline, which may come from a read error. The chain carries TRBV7-7 and TRBJ2-3, with 14 bases matching TRBD2. The CDR3 runs to 15 residues. The germline V gene has CDR1 SSHAT and CDR2 FNYEAQ (reference sequence). The CDR3 coding sequence is TGTGCTAGCAGCCCGGGACTAGCGGGGGCCGATACGCAGTATTTT. Amino acid sequence: CASSPGLAGADTQYF.

There are a few counts of this clone. This sequence joins TRBV7-9 and TRBJ2-3; weak D call: TRBD2 (6 bases). The CDR3 has 14 amino acids. Between the trimmed V and J ends, which lost 5 bases and 0 bases, there was a span of 9 bases. Germline CDR1 and CDR2: SEHNR and FQNEAQ (reference sequence). The CDR3 bases are TGTGCCAGCAGCCGTAGCGGAAGCACAGATACGCAGTATTTT. Residues: CASSRSGSTDTQYF.

The chain has TRBV6-5 and TRBJ1-1, with D tentatively TRBD1 (5 bases). CDR1 and CDR2 from the germline V gene are MNHEY and SVGAGI. The CDR3 sequence is 14 residues long. Trimming cost V 7 bases and J 1 base, with 13 bases left between them. CDR3 DNA: TGTGCCAGCACCCCCCCGAGGGGGAACACTGAAGCTTTCTTT. Amino acid sequence: CASTPPRGNTEAFF.

This clone has just a few counts. The V gene is TRBV14, the J gene TRBJ2-5; no clear D gene. Looked up from germline, CDR1 is SGHDN and CDR2 is FVKESK. Trimming removed 4 bases from V and 5 bases from J, with 11 bases in between. The CDR3 contains 13 residues. CDR3 sequence reads: CASSPLVEETQYF. CDR3 DNA sequence: TGTGCCAGCAGCCCCCTCGTGGAGGAGACCCAGTACTTC.

This sequence joins TRBV18 and TRBJ2-6, with D possibly being TRBD1 (5 bases). Germline V CDR1 and CDR2: KGHSH, LQKENI. The CDR3 has 15 amino acids. The V and J ends lost 5 bases and 1 base respectively, with 9 bases between them. The CDR3 DNA follows: TGTGCCAGCTCAACTCAGGGTTCTGGGGCCAACGTCCTGACTTTC. Translated: CASSTQGSGANVLTF.

This clone was counted a few times. The V and J genes are TRBV25-1 and TRBJ2-1; D gene unclear. The CDR3 length is 14 residues. Trimming shortened V by 6 bases and J by 0 bases, and 9 bases separated the two germline ends. Germline V gene data show CDR1 as MGHDK and CDR2 as SYGVNS. This chain's CDR3 is CASRGISSYNEQFF. CDR3 nucleotides: TGTGCCAGCAGGGGGATCAGCTCCTACAATGAGCAGTTCTTC.

The rearrangement uses TRBV14 and TRBJ1-4, with D perhaps TRBD1 (6 bases). V lost 6 bases, J lost 5 bases, and 16 bases lay in between. The germline gives CDR1 SGHDN, CDR2 FVKESK. The CDR3 runs to 15 residues. The CDR3 reads CASSPTGLRNEKLFF. In DNA form, the CDR3 reads TGTGCCAGCAGTCCTACAGGGTTGAGGAATGAAAAACTGTTTTTT.

This chain joins TRBV7-8 and TRBJ1-4; D may be TRBD1 (6 bases). From germline, CDR1 is SGHVS and CDR2 FQNEAQ. The CDR3 is 16 residues long. The V end lost 5 bases, the J end lost 8 bases, and 21 bases lay between the germline ends. DNA of the CDR3: TGTGCCAGCAGCCCGTGGGGGACAAGTACCGCCGAAAAACTGTTTTTT. Residues: CASSPWGTSTAEKLFF.

Points on this clone: The sample holds other DNA sequences that translate to the same CDR3. The chain couples TRBV7-2 to TRBJ2-5, with D maybe TRBD2 (6 bases). The CDR3 spans 14 residues. The V end lost 5 bases, the J end lost 0 bases, and 10 bases lay between the germline ends. CDR1 SGHTA and CDR2 FQGNSA come from the germline V gene. Here the CDR3 DNA reads TGTGCCAGCAGCCTGGGCGGGGACCAAGAGACCCAGTACTTC. This gives the protein CASSLGGDQETQYF.

V and J are TRBV6-5 and TRBJ2-7, with 10 bases fitting TRBD1. Germline CDR1 is MNHEY and CDR2 is SVGAGI. This CDR3 has 14 amino acids. V gave up 5 bases and J gave up 6 bases; unmatched junction bases: 7. The CDR3 DNA sequence: TGTGCCAGCAGTACGGGGACAGGGGCGGGCGAGCAGTACTTC. It yields the protein CASSTGTGAGEQYF.

Regarding this clone: The same CDR3 is also encoded by other DNA sequences in this sample. The genes are TRBV7-2 and TRBJ2-3; no clear D gene. CDR1 and CDR2 from the germline V gene are SGHTA and FQGNSA. The CDR3 sequence is 14 residues long. The V gene lost 1 base and the J gene lost 3 bases, with 8 bases spanning the gap. CDR3 sequence (DNA): TGTGCCAGCAGCTTAGATCCAGGAACAGATACGCAGTATTTT. This codes for CASSLDPGTDTQYF.

There are a few counts of this clone. J is TRBJ2-5 and V is TRBV10-1; 12 bases align to TRBD2. The J call is doubtful: the DNA matches TRBJ2-7 better. The CDR3 is 15 residues long. The germline gives CDR1 WNHNN, CDR2 SYGVQD (reference sequence). CDR3 nucleotides: TGCGCCAGCAGTCCCGGACTAGCGGGACAATACGAGCAGTACTTC. Amino acids: CASSPGLAGQYEQYF.

The chain uses TRBV28 and TRBJ2-1, with TRBD2 matching 9 bases. CDR3 length: 17 amino acids. Losses at the gene ends were 4 bases for V and 1 base for J; bases not matched to a gene: 8. Germline-derived CDR1 and CDR2 are MDHEN and SYDVKM. Written as DNA, the CDR3 is TGTGCCAGCAGTTCGGCAGCTAGCGGGAAGTCCTACAATGAGCAGTTCTTC. Amino acids: CASSSAASGKSYNEQFF.

This clone has just a few counts. The chain carries TRBV7-3 and TRBJ2-5, with a possible D match to TRBD1 (6 bases). Germline CDR1 is SGHTA and CDR2 is FQGTGA. The CDR3 runs 14 residues. V was pared by 5 bases and J by 5 bases, with 15 bases between. This CDR3 reads CASSTQGGGETQYF. In DNA form, the CDR3 reads TGTGCCAGCAGCACACAGGGTGGCGGGGAGACCCAGTACTTC.

The chain couples TRBV7-9 to TRBJ2-1, with 8 bases aligning to TRBD2. Trimming at V came to 3 bases and at J to 1 base, leaving 5 bases not matched to a gene. Germline V gives CDR1 SEHNR, CDR2 FQNEAQ (reference sequence). The CDR3 length is 16 residues. The CDR3 nucleotides are TGTGCCAGCAGCTTCCGCGGGGGGTCTTCCTACAATGAGCAGTTCTTC. This sequence encodes CASSFRGGSSYNEQFF.

V usage is TRBV5-4 and J usage is TRBJ2-1; weak D call: TRBD2 (6 bases). V lost 3 bases, J lost 10 bases, and 26 bases lay in between. From germline, CDR1 is SGHNT and CDR2 YYREEE (reference sequence). CDR3 size: 17 residues. CDR3: CASSSRSRDLTLGEQFF. The CDR3 DNA sequence: TGTGCCAGCAGCTCCCGATCCCGGGACTTGACCTTAGGAGAGCAGTTCTTC. The variable domain in full, with the rest retrieved from reference TRBV5-4 and TRBJ2-1, is ETGVTQSPTHLIKTRGQQVTLRCSSQSGHNTVSWYQQALGQGPQFIFQYYREEENGRGNFPPRFSGLQFPNYSSELNVNALELDDSALYLCASSSRSRDLTLGEQFFGPGTRLTVL.

V usage is TRBV15 and J usage is TRBJ2-5; D possibly corresponds to TRBD1 (5 bases). The CDR3 totals 14 residues. V was pared by 6 bases and J by 5 bases, with 16 bases between. The germline V gene encodes CDR1 LNHNV and CDR2 YYDKDF (reference sequence). The CDR3 coding sequence is TGTGCCACCAGGGAAAGAGAGTGGGGCGAGACCCAGTACTTC. Amino acid sequence: CATREREWGETQYF.

There are a few counts of this clone. The chain has TRBV5-1 and TRBJ2-3, with D tentatively TRBD1 (6 bases). With 1 base removed from V and 6 bases from J, the gap between germline ends came to 18 bases. The CDR3 runs 16 residues. Germline CDR1 SGHRS, CDR2 YFSETQ. CDR3 residues: CASSLTAIQGQDTQYF. The CDR3 DNA is TGCGCCAGCAGCTTGACGGCGATACAGGGCCAGGATACGCAGTATTTT.